These 26 T cell receptor beta chains share one sample of origin, sequenced in a study of cytomegalovirus exposure and HLA in healthy donors. The PCR had 60 Vbeta and 13 Jbeta primers. Libraries were prepared by immunoSEQ multiplex PCR; TCRdb keeps only in-frame clonotypes and omits some of them. The sample holds some 120,000 clones; less than 80% are singletons and the top ten take 9.5%. The material sequenced was PBMCs. Receptors originate from a woman aged 35 to 49 in good health and CMV-seropositive.

V is TRBV4-3 and J is TRBJ2-7; 10 bases match TRBD2. Trimming at V came to 1 base and at J to 3 bases, leaving 3 bases not matched to a gene. The length of the CDR3 is 15 residues. The germline CDR1 and CDR2 sequences are LGHNA and YSLEER. CDR3 sequence: CASSQVASGSYEQYF. CDR3 DNA: TGCGCCAGCAGCCAAGTGGCTAGCGGGAGCTACGAGCAGTACTTC.

The chain combines TRBV14 with TRBJ1-3; the D is unclear. V lost 0 bases and J 0 bases, leaving 21 bases between the germline ends. The CDR3 length is 20 residues. Germline-derived CDR1 and CDR2 are SGHDN and FVKESK. The CDR3 DNA reads TGTGCCAGCAGCCAAGAGTTTTTTGGAGGGCGACAATTCTCTGGAAACACCATATATTTT. Its protein is CASSQEFFGGRQFSGNTIYF.

This clone was counted only a few times. The chain uses TRBV7-7 and TRBJ2-5, with 8 nucleotides matching TRBD1. The CDR3 has 14 residues. The junction had 7 bases not matched to a gene; V was cut back by 5 bases and J by 5 bases. Looked up from germline, CDR1 is SSHAT and CDR2 is FNYEAQ (reference sequence). The DNA for the CDR3 is TGTGCCAGCAGCCTATCAGGGGGCTCGGAGACCCAGTACTTC. This codes for CASSLSGGSETQYF.

The rearrangement links TRBV16 to TRBJ1-1; 8 bases are a match to TRBD1. Trimming took 6 bases from V and 11 from J; bases not matched to a gene: 11. Germline CDR1 KGHSY, CDR2 FQNENV. The CDR3 loop spans 13 amino acids. The DNA of the CDR3 is TGTGCCAGCAGTGACACCCGACAGGGGTTCGCTTTCTTT. Amino acids: CASSDTRQGFAFF.

The chain joins TRBV5-4 to TRBJ2-7; weak D call: TRBD1 (5 bases). The CDR3 loop spans 13 amino acids. V dropped 2 bases and J dropped 5 bases, with 11 bases sitting between them. Germline lookup yields CDR1 SGHNT and CDR2 YYREEE (reference sequence). CDR3 DNA sequence: TGTGCCAGCAGCTTTCAGGGTGTCAACGAGCAGTACTTC. Encoded protein: CASSFQGVNEQYF.

This clone was counted a few times. The chain joins TRBV15 to TRBJ2-1; 8 positions agree with TRBD1. The germline V gene has CDR1 LNHNV and CDR2 YYDKDF (reference sequence). The CDR3 is 16 amino acids. J was trimmed by 5 bases and V by 0 bases; bases with no gene match: 6. The CDR3 is CATSRDLDRVNNEQFF. The CDR3 DNA reads TGTGCCACCAGCAGAGATCTGGACAGGGTAAACAATGAGCAGTTCTTC.

The chain has TRBV19 and TRBJ2-1; D is uncertain. The CDR3 sequence is 13 residues long. V was clipped by 4 bases and J by 2 bases, with 6 bases between them. Germline V gene sequence: CDR1 LNHDA, CDR2 SQIVND (reference sequence). The CDR3, as DNA: TGTGCCAGTAGTAGTACAGCCTACAATGAGCAGTTCTTC. This translates into CASSSTAYNEQFF.

This rearrangement joins TRBV2 to TRBJ1-2; TRBD1 matches 7 bases. The CDR3 extends over 15 amino acids. Germline V gene data show CDR1 as SNHLY and CDR2 as FYNNEI. J gave up 7 bases and V 3 bases, and 11 bases lay outside the gene matches. Written as DNA, the CDR3 is TGTGCCAGCAGTGACGAACAGGGGATGCATAGTGGCTACACCTTC. Translating gives CASSDEQGMHSGYTF.

This clone was counted only a few times. This chain links TRBV25-1 with TRBJ2-5; D perhaps matches TRBD2 (5 bases). The tail of the sequence fits TRBJ2-7 better, so the J call may be wrong. Germline-derived CDR1 and CDR2 are MGHDK and SYGVNS. This CDR3 is 16 amino acids long. This chain's CDR3 is CASSDQEERSSYEQYF. As DNA, the CDR3 is TGTGCCAGCAGTGATCAGGAGGAGAGGAGCTCCTACGAGCAGTACTTC.

A few counts support this clone. The chain recombines TRBV9 with TRBJ2-1; 7 bases agree with TRBD2. Germline V CDR1 and CDR2: SGDLS, YYNGEE. The CDR3 runs to 16 residues. The J segment lost 5 bases and the V segment lost 3 bases, leaving 11 bases of the junction unmatched. In nucleotides, the CDR3 is TGTGCCAGCAGCGCCCATCAGCGGGATGTCGACAATGAGCAGTTCTTC. It encodes CASSAHQRDVDNEQFF. The full variable domain, its missing parts supplied by reference TRBV9 and TRBJ2-1, is DSGVTQTPKHLITATGQRVTLRCSPRSGDLSVYWYQQSLDQGLQFLIQYYNGEERAKGNILERFSAQQFPDLHSELNLSSLELGDSALYFCASSAHQRDVDNEQFFGPGTRLTVL.

There are a few counts of this clone. CDR3 nucleotides: TGTGCCAGCAGTGATTACACCGGGGCCAACGTCCTGACTTTC. Its translation is CASSDYTGANVLTF. The rearrangement joins TRBV6-4 to TRBJ2-6; no clear D. Trimming pared 3 bases from V and 4 bases from J, leaving 7 bases between. The CDR3 sequence is 14 residues long. Germline CDR1 is MRHNA and CDR2 is SNTAGT.

This clone came up a few times. The chain uses TRBV15 and TRBJ2-1; weak D call: TRBD1 (6 bases). The V end was cut by 0 bases, the J end by 8 bases, with 20 bases between. Germline-derived CDR1 and CDR2 are LNHNV and YYDKDF (reference sequence). The CDR3 totals 17 residues. CDR3 sequence (DNA): TGTGCCACCAGCAGAGAGTTGGCAGGGGCACCACCTTATGAGCAGTTCTTC. Translated, it gives CATSRELAGAPPYEQFF.

This chain links TRBV28 with TRBJ2-7; maybe TRBD1 (6 bases). Trimming removed 5 bases at V and 3 bases at J, with 17 bases between. Per germline, CDR1 MDHEN and CDR2 SYDVKM. The CDR3 spans 15 residues. Here the CDR3 DNA reads TGTGCCAGCAGTCCTCCAGGGGATCTCTTCTACGAGCAGTACTTC. This encodes CASSPPGDLFYEQYF.

The chain is built from TRBV6-5 and TRBJ2-2, with 8 bases that match TRBD1. V was pared by 3 bases and J by 8 bases, with 11 bases of the junction left unmatched. CDR1 and CDR2 (germline): MNHEY, SVGAGI. The CDR3 has 16 amino acids. The CDR3 nucleotides read TGTGCCAGCAGTTATTATGGACAGGGCGTAGGGGGGGAGCTGTTTTTT. It encodes CASSYYGQGVGGELFF.

This clone has only a few counts. The rearrangement links TRBV7-2 to TRBJ1-1; D possibly corresponds to TRBD1 (5 bases). Trimming took 5 bases from V and 7 from J, leaving 14 bases between them. The CDR3 extends over 13 amino acids. The germline gives CDR1 SGHTA, CDR2 FQGNSA. CDR3 sequence (DNA): TGTGCCAGCAGCATCGTGCGGGGGGATGAAGCTTTCTTT. This sequence encodes CASSIVRGDEAFF. Filled out from reference TRBV7-2 and TRBJ1-1, the complete variable domain reads GAGVSQSPSNKVTEKGKDVELRCDPISGHTALYWYRQSLGQGLEFLIYFQGNSAPDKSGLPSDRFSAERTGGSVSTLTIQRTQQEDSAVYLCASSIVRGDEAFFGQGTRLTVV.

V is TRBV5-1 and J is TRBJ2-5; D call uncertain. With the DNA end fitting TRBJ2-7 better, the J assignment may be wrong. CDR1 is SGHRS, CDR2 YFSETQ, per germline. This CDR3 has 12 residues. CDR3 nucleotides: TGCGCCAGCAGCTCCTCAGGCTACGAGCAGTACTTC. Its translation is CASSSSGYEQYF.

This clone was seen only once. V is TRBV14 and J is TRBJ2-7; 9 bases line up with TRBD2. The CDR3 has 15 amino acids. Germline CDR1 reads SGHDN; CDR2 reads FVKESK. V shed 1 base, J shed 2 bases, and the junction held 3 bases outside the gene matches. Here the CDR3 DNA reads TGTGCCAGCAGCCAAGGACTAGCGGAGGCCTACGAGCAGTACTTC. Its protein product is CASSQGLAEAYEQYF.

This clone was detected only a few times. The CDR3 is CASSAYSGRGSGELFF. The CDR3 nucleotides read TGTGCCAGCAGTGCTTACAGCGGGAGGGGTTCCGGGGAGCTGTTTTTT. The V and J genes are TRBV6-1 and TRBJ2-2; 10 bases agree with TRBD2. The trim removed 4 bases at V and 6 bases at J, leaving 8 bases unmatched. This CDR3 contains 16 residues. Germline CDR1 is MNHNS and CDR2 is SASEGT.

V is TRBV28 and J is TRBJ2-3, with a possible D match to TRBD2 (6 bases). Deletions cut 8 bases from V and 2 bases from J, with 17 bases between. Germline loops: CDR1 MDHEN, CDR2 SYDVKM. The CDR3 covers 15 residues. In nucleotides, the CDR3 is TGTGCCAGCGGGGGAGGACCCCCGGACACAGATACGCAGTATTTT. It is translated as CASGGGPPDTDTQYF. Using reference TRBV28 and TRBJ2-3 for the parts outside the CDR3, the full variable domain is DVKVTQSSRYLVKRTGEKVFLECVQDMDHENMFWYRQDPGLGLRLIYFSYDVKMKEKGDIPEGYSVSREKKERFSLILESASTNQTSMYLCASGGGPPDTDTQYFGPGTRLTVL.

This clone was seen a handful of times. The chain carries TRBV25-1 and TRBJ1-1; the D gene is possibly TRBD1 (5 bases). There are 12 residues in the CDR3. Trimming took 9 bases from V and 3 from J, leaving 11 bases between them. CDR1 and CDR2 from the germline V gene are MGHDK and SYGVNS. This chain's CDR3 is CASSRADTEAFF. In nucleotides, the CDR3 is TGTGCCAGTTCCAGGGCGGACACTGAAGCTTTCTTT.

Points on this clone: At one boundary the junction diverges from the germline segment, which might be a read error. V and J are TRBV7-9 and TRBJ2-3; perhaps TRBD1 as D (7 bases). Per the germline V gene, CDR1 is SEHNR and CDR2 is FQNEAQ (reference sequence). The CDR3 sequence is 14 residues long. The CDR3 loop reads CSSSFGQEGDTQYF. The CDR3 DNA reads TGTTCCAGCAGCTTCGGACAGGAGGGAGATACGCAGTATTTT.

V usage is TRBV19 and J usage is TRBJ2-7; 9 bases are shared with TRBD1. Germline CDR1 reads LNHDA; CDR2 reads SQIVND (reference sequence). With V trimmed by 3 bases and J by 7 bases, 10 bases remained unmatched. The CDR3 has 15 amino acids. CDR3 protein: CASSISGTGGYEQYF. CDR3 bases: TGTGCCAGTAGTATTTCTGGTACAGGGGGCTATGAGCAGTACTTC.

The chain joins TRBV7-9 to TRBJ2-5; D gene ambiguous. The CDR3 length is 16 residues. V was clipped by 4 bases and J by 2 bases, with 17 bases between them. Germline V gene data show CDR1 as SEHNR and CDR2 as FQNEAQ (reference sequence). The CDR3 sequence: CASSSTVQALQETQYF. CDR3 nucleotides: TGTGCCAGCAGCTCCACGGTCCAGGCTCTACAAGAGACCCAGTACTTC.

The chain is built from TRBV29-1 and TRBJ2-3, with TRBD2 matching 7 bases. The CDR3 covers 14 residues. The V and J ends lost 4 bases and 5 bases, in that order; junction bases with no gene match: 9. Germline V gene lookup returns CDR1 SQVTM and CDR2 ANQGSEA. CDR3 nucleotides: TGCAGCGTTGGACTAGCCGGCCTTCAAGATACGCAGTATTTT. Amino acids: CSVGLAGLQDTQYF.

This sequence joins TRBV5-6 and TRBJ2-5, with no clear D. Looked up from germline, CDR1 is SGHDT and CDR2 is YYEEEE. V shed 1 base and J shed 2 bases, with 6 bases lying between them. This CDR3 contains 13 residues. The CDR3 nucleotides are TGTGCCAGCAGCTTGTCAACTCAAGAGACCCAGTACTTC. Translation gives CASSLSTQETQYF.

This clone occurred a few times. This sequence joins TRBV5-4 and TRBJ2-1; D perhaps matches TRBD2 (6 bases). The CDR3 covers 14 residues. From germline, CDR1 is SGHNT and CDR2 YYREEE (reference sequence). V was cut by 6 bases and J by 4 bases, with 14 bases left in between. The CDR3 nucleotides are TGTGCCAGCACGACGTCGGGAGCTTACAATGAGCAGTTCTTC. This translates into CASTTSGAYNEQFF. Looking up the rest from reference TRBV5-4 and TRBJ2-1 gives the full variable domain: ETGVTQSPTHLIKTRGQQVTLRCSSQSGHNTVSWYQQALGQGPQFIFQYYREEENGRGNFPPRFSGLQFPNYSSELNVNALELDDSALYLCASTTSGAYNEQFFGPGTRLTVL.